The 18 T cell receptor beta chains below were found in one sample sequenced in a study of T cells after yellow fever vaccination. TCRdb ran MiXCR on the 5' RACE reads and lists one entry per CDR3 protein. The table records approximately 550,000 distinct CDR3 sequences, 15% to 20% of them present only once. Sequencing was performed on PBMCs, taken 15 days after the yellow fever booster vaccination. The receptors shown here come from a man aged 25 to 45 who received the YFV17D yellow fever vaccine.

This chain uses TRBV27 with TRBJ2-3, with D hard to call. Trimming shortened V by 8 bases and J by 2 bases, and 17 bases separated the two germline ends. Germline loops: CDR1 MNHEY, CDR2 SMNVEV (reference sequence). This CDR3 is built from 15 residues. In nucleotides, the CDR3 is TGTGCCAGCCAGGCCGTACGAGGTATCACAGATACGCAGTATTTT. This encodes CASQAVRGITDTQYF.

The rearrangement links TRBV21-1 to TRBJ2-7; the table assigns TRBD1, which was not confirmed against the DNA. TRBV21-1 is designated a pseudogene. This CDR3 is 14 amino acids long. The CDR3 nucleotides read TGTGCCAGCAGCAAAAACAGGGGGCCCTACGAGCAGTACTTC. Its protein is CASSKNRGPYEQYF.

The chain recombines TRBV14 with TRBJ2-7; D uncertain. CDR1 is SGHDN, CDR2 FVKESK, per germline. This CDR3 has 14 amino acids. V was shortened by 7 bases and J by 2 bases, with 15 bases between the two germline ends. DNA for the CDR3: TGTGCCAGCACCAGACCGGGTCGACCCTACGAGCAGTACTTC. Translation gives CASTRPGRPYEQYF.

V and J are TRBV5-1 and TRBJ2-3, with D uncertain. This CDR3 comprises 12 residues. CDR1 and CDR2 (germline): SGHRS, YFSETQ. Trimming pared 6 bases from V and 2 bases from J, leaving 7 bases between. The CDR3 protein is CASTRNTDTQYF. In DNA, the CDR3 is TGCGCCAGCACCCGGAACACAGATACGCAGTATTTT.

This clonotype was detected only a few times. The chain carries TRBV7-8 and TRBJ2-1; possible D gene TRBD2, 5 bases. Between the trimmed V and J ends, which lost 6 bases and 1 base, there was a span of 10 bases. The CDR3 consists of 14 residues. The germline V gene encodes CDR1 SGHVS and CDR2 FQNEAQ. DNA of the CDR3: TGTGCCAGCAGGGAGGCACTTTCCTACAATGAGCAGTTCTTC. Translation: CASREALSYNEQFF.

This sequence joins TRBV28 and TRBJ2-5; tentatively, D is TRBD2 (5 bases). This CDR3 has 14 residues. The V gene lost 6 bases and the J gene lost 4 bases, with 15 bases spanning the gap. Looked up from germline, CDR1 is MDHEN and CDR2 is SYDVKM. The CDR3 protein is CASRLMGGGETQYF. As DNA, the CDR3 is TGTGCCAGCAGACTTATGGGTGGAGGAGAGACCCAGTACTTC.

CDR3: CASSYSNSGSYEQYF. In nucleotides, the CDR3 is TGTGCCAGCAGTTACTCGAATAGCGGGAGTTACGAGCAGTACTTC. V and J are TRBV6-5 and TRBJ2-7; 9 bases align to TRBD2. CDR1 and CDR2 (germline): MNHEY, SVGAGI. This CDR3 is built from 15 residues. V lost 0 bases to trimming and J lost 4 bases; unmatched junction nucleotides: 4.

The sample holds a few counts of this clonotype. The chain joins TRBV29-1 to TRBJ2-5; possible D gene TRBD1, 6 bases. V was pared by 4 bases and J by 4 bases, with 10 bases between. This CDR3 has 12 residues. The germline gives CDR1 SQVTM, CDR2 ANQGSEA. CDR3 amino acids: CSVVWDTETQYF. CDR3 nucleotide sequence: TGCAGCGTTGTATGGGACACAGAGACCCAGTACTTC.

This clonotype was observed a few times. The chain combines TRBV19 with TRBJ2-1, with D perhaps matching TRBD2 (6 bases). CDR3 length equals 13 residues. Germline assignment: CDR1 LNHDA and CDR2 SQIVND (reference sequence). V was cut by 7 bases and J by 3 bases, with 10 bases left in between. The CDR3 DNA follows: TGTGCCAGTACGGCGGGGTACTACAATGAGCAGTTCTTC. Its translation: CASTAGYYNEQFF.

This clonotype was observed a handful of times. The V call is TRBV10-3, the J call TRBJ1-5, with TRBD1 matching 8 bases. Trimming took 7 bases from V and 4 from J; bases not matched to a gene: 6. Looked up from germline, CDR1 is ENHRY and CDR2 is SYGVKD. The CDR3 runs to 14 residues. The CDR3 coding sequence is TGTGCCATCACCTCGGGACAGGAGAATCAGCCCCAGCATTTT. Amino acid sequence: CAITSGQENQPQHF.

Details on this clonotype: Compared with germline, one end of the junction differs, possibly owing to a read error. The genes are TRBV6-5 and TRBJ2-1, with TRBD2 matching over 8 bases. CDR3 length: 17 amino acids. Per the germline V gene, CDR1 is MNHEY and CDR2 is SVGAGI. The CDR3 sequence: CASSYSTAGGSSNEQFF. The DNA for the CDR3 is TGTGCCAGCAGTTACTCGACGGCGGGAGGTTCCTCCAATGAGCAGTTCTTC.

Here the CDR3 reads CASSLSRPNYEQYF. CDR3 sequence (DNA): TGTGCCAGCAGTCTGTCTAGGCCAAACTACGAGCAGTACTTC. J is TRBJ2-7 and V is TRBV27; D is unclear. Germline V gene lookup returns CDR1 MNHEY and CDR2 SMNVEV (reference sequence). The CDR3 spans 14 residues. V lost 5 bases and J lost 3, with 14 bases in between.

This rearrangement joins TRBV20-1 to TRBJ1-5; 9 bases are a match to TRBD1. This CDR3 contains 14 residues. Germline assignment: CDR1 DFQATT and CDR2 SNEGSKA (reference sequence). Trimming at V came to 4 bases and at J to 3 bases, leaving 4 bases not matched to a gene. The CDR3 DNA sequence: TGCAGTGCTATGACAGGGGGGGCCAATCAGCCCCAGCATTTT. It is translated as CSAMTGGANQPQHF.

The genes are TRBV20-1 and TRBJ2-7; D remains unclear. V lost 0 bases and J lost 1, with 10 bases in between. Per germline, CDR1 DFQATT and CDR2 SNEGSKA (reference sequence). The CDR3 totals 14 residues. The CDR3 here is CSARDLRQSYEQYF. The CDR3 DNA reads TGCAGTGCTAGAGATCTGAGGCAATCCTACGAGCAGTACTTC.

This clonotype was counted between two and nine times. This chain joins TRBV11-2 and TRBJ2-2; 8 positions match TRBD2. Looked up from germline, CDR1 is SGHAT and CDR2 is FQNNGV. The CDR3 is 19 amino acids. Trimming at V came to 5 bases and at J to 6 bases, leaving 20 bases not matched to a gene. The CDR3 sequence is CASSVRVGFSGTKSGELFF. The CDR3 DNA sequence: TGTGCCAGCAGCGTCCGGGTTGGTTTTAGCGGGACAAAGTCCGGGGAGCTGTTTTTT.

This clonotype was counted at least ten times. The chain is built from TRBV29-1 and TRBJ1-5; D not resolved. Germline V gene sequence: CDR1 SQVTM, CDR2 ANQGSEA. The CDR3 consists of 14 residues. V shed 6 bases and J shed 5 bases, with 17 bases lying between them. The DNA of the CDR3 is TGCAGCGTCACTGAGGACTCCCCCGATCAGCCCCAGCATTTT. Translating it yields CSVTEDSPDQPQHF.

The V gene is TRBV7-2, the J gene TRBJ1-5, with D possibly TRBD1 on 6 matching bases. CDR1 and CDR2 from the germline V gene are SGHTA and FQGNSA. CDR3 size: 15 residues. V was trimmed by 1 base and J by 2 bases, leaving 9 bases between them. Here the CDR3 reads CASSLDSGGNQPQHF. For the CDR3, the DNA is TGTGCCAGCAGCTTAGACTCAGGGGGCAATCAGCCCCAGCATTTT.

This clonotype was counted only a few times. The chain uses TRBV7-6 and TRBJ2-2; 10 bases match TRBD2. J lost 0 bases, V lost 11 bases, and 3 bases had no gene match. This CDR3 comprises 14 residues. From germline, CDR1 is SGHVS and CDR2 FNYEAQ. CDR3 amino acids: CAGTSAPNTGELFF. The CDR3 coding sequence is TGTGCCGGGACTAGCGCGCCGAACACCGGGGAGCTGTTTTTT.